This TCR beta chain was captured in a study of CD8 T cells in Susac syndrome. Trimming took 2 bases from V and 7 from J, leaving 8 bases between them. The CDR3 runs 13 residues. An input of 0.5 to 1 ug of RNA was subjected to reverse transcription using random hexamers. MiXCR, applied by TCRdb to the immunoSEQ multiplex PCR reads, yields one record per CDR3 protein. This table has 250,000 to 300,000 distinct CDR3 sequences, about 88% appearing once. This clonotype was sampled from a human donor with multiple sclerosis. The V gene is TRBV12-3 or TRBV12-4, the J gene TRBJ1-4; no reliable D call. Sequenced input: CD8+ T cells from PBMCs. In DNA form, the CDR3 reads TGTGCCAGCAGTTTACTAAGTTCTGAAAAACTGTTTTTT. As protein: CASSLLSSEKLFF.